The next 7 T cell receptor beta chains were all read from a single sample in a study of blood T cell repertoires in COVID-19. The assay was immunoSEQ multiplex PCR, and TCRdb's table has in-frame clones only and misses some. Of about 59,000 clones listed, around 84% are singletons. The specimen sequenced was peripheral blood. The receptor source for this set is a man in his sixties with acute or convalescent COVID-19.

The CDR3 DNA reads as TGTGCCAGCTCACCACGCGGGGACAGCAGCTCCTACAATGAGCAGTTCTTC. This gives the protein CASSPRGDSSSYNEQFF. The V call is TRBV18, the J call TRBJ2-1; TRBD1 might be the D (7 bases). From germline, CDR1 is KGHSH and CDR2 LQKENI. Trimming pared 1 base from V and 0 bases from J, leaving 13 bases between. The CDR3 is 17 amino acids.

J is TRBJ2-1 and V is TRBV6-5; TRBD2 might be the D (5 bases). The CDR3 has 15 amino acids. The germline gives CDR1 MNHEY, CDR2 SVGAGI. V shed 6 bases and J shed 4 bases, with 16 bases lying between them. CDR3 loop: CASSYRGGLYNEQFF. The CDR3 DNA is TGTGCCAGCAGCTACCGCGGAGGCCTATACAATGAGCAGTTCTTC.

The CDR3 region has the DNA TGTGCCAGCAGCGGATCCCCCGGGAGCTCCTACGAGCAGTACTTC. Its translation: CASSGSPGSSYEQYF. The gene calls are TRBV9 and TRBJ2-7; possibly TRBD2 for D (6 bases). Between the trimmed V and J ends, which lost 3 bases and 0 bases, there was a span of 13 bases. The CDR3 consists of 15 residues. The germline V gene has CDR1 SGDLS and CDR2 YYNGEE.

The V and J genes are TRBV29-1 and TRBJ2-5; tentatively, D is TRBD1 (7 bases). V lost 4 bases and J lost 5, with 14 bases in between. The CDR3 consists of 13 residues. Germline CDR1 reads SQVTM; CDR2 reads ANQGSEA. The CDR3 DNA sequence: TGCAGCGTTGTAGGAGGGGGCCAGGAGACCCAGTACTTC. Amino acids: CSVVGGGQETQYF.

The CDR3 nucleotides are TGTGCCACCTCACAGCCGGGGAGCAGCGAGCAGTACTTC. The encoded protein is CATSQPGSSEQYF. The chain carries TRBV2 and TRBJ2-7; possibly TRBD2 for D (5 bases). The germline V and J ends were trimmed by 10 bases and 6 bases, with 19 bases remaining between them. The germline V gene encodes CDR1 SNHLY and CDR2 FYNNEI. CDR3 length: 13 amino acids.

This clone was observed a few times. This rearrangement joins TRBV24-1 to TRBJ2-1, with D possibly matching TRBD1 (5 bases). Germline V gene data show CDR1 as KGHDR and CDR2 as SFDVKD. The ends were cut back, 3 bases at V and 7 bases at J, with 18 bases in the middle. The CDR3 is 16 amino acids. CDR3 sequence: CATSDPTAIHRNEQFF. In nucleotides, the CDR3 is TGTGCCACCAGTGATCCGACAGCGATTCACCGTAATGAGCAGTTCTTC.

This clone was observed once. Here the CDR3 DNA reads TGTGCCAGTAGTAGGGGGCTAGCGGGGGAGGCCCTCTCCTACGAGCAGTACTTC. It encodes CASSRGLAGEALSYEQYF. The J gene is TRBJ2-7, the V gene TRBV19, with 10 bases matching TRBD2. The trim removed 4 bases at V and 0 bases at J, leaving 12 bases unmatched. The CDR3 has 18 residues. Germline values: CDR1 LNHDA, CDR2 SQIVND (reference sequence).